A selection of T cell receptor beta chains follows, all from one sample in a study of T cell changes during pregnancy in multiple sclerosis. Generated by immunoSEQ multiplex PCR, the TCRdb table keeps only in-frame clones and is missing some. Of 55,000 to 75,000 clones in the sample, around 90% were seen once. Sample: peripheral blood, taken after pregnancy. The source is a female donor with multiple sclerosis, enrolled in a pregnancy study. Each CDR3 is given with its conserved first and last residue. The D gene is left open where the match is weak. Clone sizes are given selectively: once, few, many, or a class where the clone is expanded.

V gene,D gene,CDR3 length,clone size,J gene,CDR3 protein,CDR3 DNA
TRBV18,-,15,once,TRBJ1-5,CASSPPGEGSQPQHF,TGTGCCAGCTCACCGCCGGGGGAGGGGAGTCAGCCCCAGCATTTT
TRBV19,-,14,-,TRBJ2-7,CASSTPGGSYEQYF,TGTGCCAGTAGTACCCCAGGGGGGTCCTACGAGCAGTACTTC
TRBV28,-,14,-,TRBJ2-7,CASSPGQGSYEQYF,TGTGCCAGCAGTCCCGGTCAGGGTTCCTACGAGCAGTACTTC
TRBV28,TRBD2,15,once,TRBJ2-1,CASSRLAGNYNEQFF,TGTGCCAGCAGCAGACTAGCGGGGAATTACAATGAGCAGTTCTTC
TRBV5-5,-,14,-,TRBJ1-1,CASSLQGGGTEAFF,TGTGCCAGCAGCCTACAGGGAGGGGGCACTGAAGCTTTCTTT
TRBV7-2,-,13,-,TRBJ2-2,CASSLLQGGELFF,TGTGCCAGCAGCTTACTCCAGGGCGGGGAGCTGTTTTTT
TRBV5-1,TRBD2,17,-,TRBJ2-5,CASSTLTSGRGEETQYF,TGCGCCAGCAGCACTCTGACTAGCGGGAGAGGAGAAGAGACCCAGTACTTC
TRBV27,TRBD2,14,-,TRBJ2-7,CASSFGREIYEQYF,TGTGCCAGCAGTTTCGGGCGGGAGATCTACGAGCAGTACTTC
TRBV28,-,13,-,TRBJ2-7,CASSLNGDYEQYF,TGTGCCAGCAGTTTAAACGGAGACTACGAGCAGTACTTC
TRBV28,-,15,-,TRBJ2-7,CASSSPSEIKDEQYF,TGTGCCAGCAGTTCCCCGAGCGAGATTAAAGATGAGCAGTACTTC
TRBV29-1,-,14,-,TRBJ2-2,CSVDTAANTGELFF,TGCAGCGTTGATACAGCGGCAAACACCGGGGAGCTGTTTTTT
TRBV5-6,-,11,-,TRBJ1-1,CASSFQDLAFF,TGTGCCAGCAGCTTCCAGGATTTGGCTTTCTTT
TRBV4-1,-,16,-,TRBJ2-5,CASSPWGKKFWETQYF,TGCGCCAGCAGCCCGTGGGGCAAGAAATTTTGGGAGACCCAGTACTTC
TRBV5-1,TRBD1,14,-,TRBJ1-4,CASSMGQINEKLFF,TGCGCCAGCAGCATGGGACAGATTAATGAAAAACTGTTTTTT
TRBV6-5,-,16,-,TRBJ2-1,CASSWNLGRSHNEQFF,TGTGCCAGCAGTTGGAATCTAGGGAGATCCCACAATGAGCAGTTCTTC
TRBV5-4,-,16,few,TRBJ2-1,CASRFNRGQNYNEQFF,TGTGCCAGCAGGTTTAACCGGGGACAAAATTACAATGAGCAGTTCTTC
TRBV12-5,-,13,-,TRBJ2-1,CASGANSYNEQFF,TGTGCTAGTGGTGCTAATTCCTACAATGAGCAGTTCTTC
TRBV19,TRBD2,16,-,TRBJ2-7,CASSIEGASGNYEQYF,TGTGCCAGTAGTATCGAAGGGGCTAGCGGGAACTACGAGCAGTACTTC
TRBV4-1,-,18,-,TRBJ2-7,CASSQGDLQQGSVYEQYF,TGCGCCAGCAGCCAAGGCGATCTACAACAGGGTAGTGTCTACGAGCAGTACTTC
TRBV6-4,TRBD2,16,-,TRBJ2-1,CASSDSGTSGYNEQFF,TGTGCCAGCAGTGACTCCGGGACTAGCGGTTACAATGAGCAGTTCTTC
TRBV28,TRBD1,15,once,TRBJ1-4,CASRPWTGGDEKLFF,TGTGCCAGCAGACCTTGGACAGGAGGGGATGAAAAACTGTTTTTT
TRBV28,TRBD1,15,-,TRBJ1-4,CASSILQGTHEKLFF,TGTGCCAGCAGTATACTACAGGGGACTCATGAAAAACTGTTTTTT
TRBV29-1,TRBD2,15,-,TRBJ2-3,CSVDVVAGVVYTQYF,TGCAGCGTTGATGTAGTAGCGGGAGTAGTGTATACGCAGTATTTT
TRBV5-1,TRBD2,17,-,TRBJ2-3,CASSLVGLAGVEDTQYF,TGCGCCAGCAGCTTGGTGGGACTAGCGGGAGTGGAAGATACGCAGTATTTT
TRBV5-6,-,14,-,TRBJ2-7,CASSLGMGDYEQYF,TGTGCCAGCAGCTTGGGTATGGGAGACTACGAGCAGTACTTC
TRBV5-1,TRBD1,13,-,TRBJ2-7,CASSNRQGYEQYF,TGCGCCAGCAGCAATCGACAGGGCTACGAGCAGTACTTC
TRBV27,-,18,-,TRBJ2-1,CASSLSAGGGGASNEQFF,TGTGCCAGCAGTTTATCAGCTGGCGGGGGCGGGGCCTCCAATGAGCAGTTCTTC
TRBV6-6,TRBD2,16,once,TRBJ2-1,CASSRTSGETYNEQFF,TGTGCCAGCAGTAGGACTAGCGGAGAGACCTACAATGAGCAGTTCTTC
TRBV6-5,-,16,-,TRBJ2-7,CASSYSHRVEDYEQYF,TGTGCCAGCAGTTACTCACATAGGGTGGAGGACTACGAGCAGTACTTC
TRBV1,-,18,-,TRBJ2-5,CTSSHDQLLAGGLETQYF,TGCACCAGCAGCCACGACCAGTTACTAGCGGGAGGGCTAGAGACCCAGTACTTC
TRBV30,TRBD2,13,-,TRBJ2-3,CAWSRREDGTQYF,TGTGCCTGGAGTCGGCGGGAGGACGGTACGCAGTATTTT